A selection of T cell receptor beta chains follows, all from one sample in a study of response to subunit inactivated influenza vaccine. Via MiXCR, TCRdb re-called the RT-PCR reads, giving one row per CDR3 protein. The profile shows hundreds of thousands of distinct CDR3 sequences, approximately 15% of them singletons. Material: CD4+ T cells sorted from PBMCs, obtained around 25 months after vaccination. The receptors here all came from a man aged 45 to 75 who received an inactivated influenza vaccine. CDR3s include the opening cysteine and the closing phenylalanine or tryptophan. Each record gives: clone size, V gene, D gene, J gene, CDR3 protein, CDR3 DNA. D genes are given only for firm matches. Some rows have no size entry. The others give once, few or many, or a class for an expanded clone.

-	TRBV9	-	TRBJ2-3	CASSVGGQADTQYF	TGTGCCAGCAGCGTAGGCGGGCAGGCAGATACGCAGTATTTT
-	TRBV5-5	TRBD1	TRBJ1-2	CASSLNRDRGLGYTF	TGTGCCAGCAGTTTGAACCGTGACAGGGGGCTTGGCTACACCTTC
-	TRBV7-9	TRBD2	TRBJ2-1	CASSLGASGDNEQFF	TGTGCCAGCAGCTTAGGGGCTAGCGGAGACAATGAGCAGTTCTTC
-	TRBV11-2	TRBD1	TRBJ2-7	CASSLWGTEFSEQYF	TGTGCCAGCAGCCTCTGGGGGACAGAATTCTCCGAGCAGTACTTC
few	TRBV9	-	TRBJ2-5	CASSVGSETQYF	TGTGCCAGCAGCGTAGGCAGCGAGACCCAGTACTTC
-	TRBV9	TRBD2	TRBJ2-5	CASSVGLAGGWGQETQYF	TGTGCCAGCAGCGTGGGACTAGCGGGAGGCTGGGGCCAAGAGACCCAGTACTTC
-	TRBV7-8	-	TRBJ2-3	CASSPVGTGDRTDKQYF	TGTGCCAGCAGCCCAGTGGGGACGGGGGACCGAACAGATAAGCAGTATTTT
-	TRBV28	TRBD2	TRBJ2-1	CASSVAGPPYNEQFF	TGTGCCAGCAGCGTAGCGGGACCCCCCTACAATGAGCAGTTCTTC
-	TRBV28	-	TRBJ2-3	CASSIYGGTDTQYF	TGTGCCAGCAGCATATATGGGGGCACAGATACGCAGTATTTT
-	TRBV25-1	TRBD1	TRBJ2-2	CASSAGGRELFF	TGTGCCAGCAGTGCAGGGGGCCGGGAGCTGTTTTTT
-	TRBV19	-	TRBJ2-1	CASSNGGDEQFF	TGTGCCAGTAGTAATGGGGGCGATGAGCAGTTCTTC
once	TRBV20-1	TRBD1	TRBJ2-2	CSARETGQANTGELFF	TGCAGTGCTAGAGAGACCGGACAGGCGAACACCGGGGAGCTGTTTTTT
-	TRBV10-3	-	TRBJ1-1	CAMKGEYSEAFF	TGTGCCATGAAAGGGGAGTACTCTGAAGCTTTCTTT
-	TRBV29-1	TRBD1	TRBJ1-2	CSVTGTGSNYGYTF	TGCAGCGTTACCGGGACAGGGTCGAACTATGGCTACACCTTC
-	TRBV11-1	-	TRBJ1-6	CASSLLAGSYNSPLHF	TGTGCCAGCAGCTTATTGGCAGGCTCCTATAATTCACCCCTCCACTTT
many	TRBV5-5	-	TRBJ1-1	CASSLRRENTEAFF	TGTGCCAGCAGCTTGAGGAGAGAGAACACTGAAGCTTTCTTT
few	TRBV11-2	-	TRBJ1-2	CASSFGSGGNYGYTF	TGTGCCAGCAGCTTTGGTTCAGGAGGCAACTATGGCTACACCTTC